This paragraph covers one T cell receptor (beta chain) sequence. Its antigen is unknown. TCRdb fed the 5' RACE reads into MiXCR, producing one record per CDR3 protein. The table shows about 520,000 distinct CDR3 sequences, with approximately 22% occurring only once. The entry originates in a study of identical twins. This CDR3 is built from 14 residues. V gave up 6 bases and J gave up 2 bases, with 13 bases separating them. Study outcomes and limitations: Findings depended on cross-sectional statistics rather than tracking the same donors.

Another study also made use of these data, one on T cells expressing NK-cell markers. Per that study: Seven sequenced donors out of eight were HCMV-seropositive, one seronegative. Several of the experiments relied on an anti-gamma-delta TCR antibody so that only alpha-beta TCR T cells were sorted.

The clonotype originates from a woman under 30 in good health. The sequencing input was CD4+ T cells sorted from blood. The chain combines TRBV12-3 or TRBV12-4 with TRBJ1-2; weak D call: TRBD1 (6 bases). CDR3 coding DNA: TGTGCCAGCAGCCGGGACACAACGAACTATGGCTACACCTTC. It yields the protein CASSRDTTNYGYTF.